This T cell receptor (beta chain) is drawn from a study of T-cell memory formation after mild COVID-19. Study results and caveats: In pre-infection memory, a portion of responding clones appeared, which suggested that cross-reactive memory joined.

A 5'RACE reaction primed in the constant segment made cDNA libraries of TCR alpha and TCR beta, and these carried sample barcodes and UMIs. TCRdb re-analysed the 5' RACE reads in MiXCR, keeping a single row per CDR3 protein. Of hundreds of thousands of distinct CDR3 sequences listed, 15% to 20% are singletons. This clonotype turned up a few times. The antigen remains unidentified. The V gene's germline CDR1 is SGDLS and CDR2 YYNGEE. This CDR3 is built from 14 residues. Trimming removed 4 bases from V and 2 bases from J, with 13 bases in between. The TCR originated in an adult woman who had mild COVID-19 (a few samples of this study predate the infection). Cell type and time point are not known. The sample taken for sequencing was PBMCs or a T cell subset sorted from them (not recorded which). The chain links TRBV9 to TRBJ2-7; unclear D gene. CDR3 amino acids: CASSQETVPYEQYF. The CDR3 coding sequence is TGTGCCAGCAGCCAGGAAACGGTCCCCTACGAGCAGTACTTC.